A single sample gave rise to the 26 T cell receptor delta chains below, sequenced in a study of gamma-delta T cells after stem cell transplantation. With CATT, TCRdb re-called clones from the RT-PCR reads. This table has about 13,000 delta-chain clones, approximately 31% appearing once. Sequencing used gamma-delta T cells. All receptors derive from a human donor. It is not recorded whose cells these are; they may come from a transplant donor.

J is TRDJ1 and V is TRDV3; D is undetermined. The CDR3 is made up of 13 amino acids. Germline assignment: CDR1 TVYSNPD and CDR2 GDNSRS (reference sequence). Trimming removed 4 bases from V and 0 bases from J, with 12 bases in between. The CDR3 DNA is TGTGCCTCCAGAGTCAGATACACCGATAAACTCATCTTT. It is translated as CASRVRYTDKLIF.

The chain links TRDV1 to TRDJ1; 7 bases align to TRDD3. The CDR3 has 21 amino acids. The germline CDR1 and CDR2 sequences are TSWWSYY and QGS. The ends lost 3 bases at V and 0 bases at J; junction bases unmatched: 22. In DNA, the CDR3 is TGTGCTCTTGGGGAGAACGGGAATCCCGCTTCAGGGGGATGGGACACCGATAAACTCATCTTT. Its translation: CALGENGNPASGGWDTDKLIF.

V usage is TRDV1 and J usage is TRDJ1, with D possibly being TRDD2 or TRDD3 (7 bases each). The CDR3 loop spans 22 amino acids. The V end lost 3 bases, the J end lost 0 bases, and 32 bases lay between the germline ends. In germline, CDR1 is TSWWSYY, CDR2 QGS. In DNA, the CDR3 is TGTGCTCTTGGGGAGCCTTGCGTTCCTACGGGGGTGGGGGACCGGTACACCGATAAACTCATCTTT. Translating it yields CALGEPCVPTGVGDRYTDKLIF.

This clone appeared a single time. The junction departs from the called germline gene at one end, perhaps through a read error. V usage is TRDV2 and J usage is TRDJ2; D ambiguous. The CDR3 is made up of 11 amino acids. From germline, CDR1 is GEAIGNYY and CDR2 EKD. In DNA, the CDR3 is TGTGCCTGTGACATGACAGCAAAACTCTTCTTT. Translation gives CACDMTAKLFF.

As DNA, the CDR3 is TGTGCCTGTGACACACGCCCGAACAGAATGGGGCACAGCTCCTGGGACACCCGACAGATGTTTTTC. Translating it yields CACDTRPNRMGHSSWDTRQMFF. J is TRDJ3 and V is TRDV2; D possibly corresponds to TRDD3 (5 bases). Trimming removed 1 base at V and 0 bases at J, with 24 bases between. Germline CDR1 and CDR2: GEAIGNYY and EKD. The CDR3 is 22 amino acids.

The rearrangement links TRDV2 to TRDJ3; D is unresolved. Trimming left V 0 bases short and J 0 bases short, with 8 bases between. CDR3 size: 17 residues. Germline assignment: CDR1 GEAIGNYY and CDR2 EKD. CDR3: CACDTGWSSWDTRQMFF. CDR3 nucleotides: TGTGCCTGTGACACCGGATGGAGCTCCTGGGACACCCGACAGATGTTTTTC.

A few counts support this clone. This sequence joins TRDV2 and TRDJ3; 12 bases are a match to TRDD3. V lost 2 bases and J lost 0; bases outside the gene matches: 4. Germline CDR1 and CDR2: GEAIGNYY and EKD. The CDR3 has 19 residues. Here the CDR3 reads CACDNWGIPSSWDTRQMFF. The CDR3 bases are TGTGCCTGTGACAACTGGGGGATACCCAGCTCCTGGGACACCCGACAGATGTTTTTC.

This clone came up a few times. The chain carries TRDV2 and TRDJ3; D unclear. The CDR3 covers 15 residues. Germline V gene lookup returns CDR1 GEAIGNYY and CDR2 EKD. V was shortened by 3 bases and J by 5 bases, with 10 bases between the two germline ends. The CDR3 sequence is CACDLIARDTRQMFF. Written as DNA, the CDR3 is TGTGCCTGTGACCTCATAGCCCGGGACACCCGACAGATGTTTTTC.

The CDR3 coding sequence is TGTGCCTGTGACAAAGTACTGGGGGATACGCGCGGCACCCGACAGATGTTTTTC. Translating it yields CACDKVLGDTRGTRQMFF. This chain joins TRDV2 and TRDJ3, with TRDD3 identical over 13 bases. The V and J ends lost 2 bases and 9 bases, in that order; junction bases with no gene match: 9. CDR3 length: 18 residues. Germline loops: CDR1 GEAIGNYY, CDR2 EKD.

This clone was observed a few times. The genes are TRDV1 and TRDJ1; 12 bases are a match to TRDD3. J was trimmed by 3 bases and V by 1 base; bases with no gene match: 9. Germline V CDR1 and CDR2: TSWWSYY, QGS. The CDR3 consists of 18 residues. CDR3 sequence: CALGEPNPWGIRSDKLIF. The CDR3 DNA is TGTGCTCTTGGGGAACCCAATCCCTGGGGGATACGCTCCGATAAACTCATCTTT.

The chain carries TRDV2 and TRDJ2, with TRDD3 matching over 13 bases. CDR1 and CDR2 from the germline V gene are GEAIGNYY and EKD. The CDR3 covers 19 residues. V dropped 3 bases and J dropped 1; count of bases not matched to a gene: 10. The CDR3: CACDFILGDTQNLTAQLFF. CDR3 nucleotides: TGTGCCTGTGACTTCATACTGGGGGATACGCAAAATTTGACAGCACAACTCTTCTTT.

This chain joins TRDV2 and TRDJ3; a possible D gene is TRDD3 (6 bases). This CDR3 has 18 amino acids. The V and J ends lost 0 bases and 0 bases respectively, with 11 bases between them. Looked up from germline, CDR1 is GEAIGNYY and CDR2 is EKD. CDR3 residues: CACDTLGTSSWDTRQMFF. The CDR3 region has the DNA TGTGCCTGTGACACCCTGGGGACAAGCTCCTGGGACACCCGACAGATGTTTTTC.

In regard to this clone: A much bigger clone sits one base away, suggesting this may be a read error. The chain combines TRDV2 with TRDJ1; D is possibly TRDD3 (5 bases). This CDR3 spans 12 amino acids. The germline V gene encodes CDR1 GEAIGNYY and CDR2 EKD. Trimming cost V 0 bases and J 12 bases, with 13 bases left between them. The CDR3 loop is CACDTWTGPIIF. The CDR3 DNA sequence: TGTGCCTGTGACACCTGGACTGGACCTATCATCTTT.

The V and J genes are TRDV1 and TRDJ1; perhaps TRDD2 as D (9 bases). Trimming left V 0 bases short and J 0 bases short, with 41 bases between. Germline CDR1 and CDR2: TSWWSYY and QGS. This CDR3 has 26 residues. CDR3 sequence: CALGELGLAFLRRDYWGVLYTDKLIF. The CDR3 DNA sequence: TGTGCTCTTGGGGAACTAGGCCTGGCCTTCCTACGGCGGGATTACTGGGGGGTACTTTACACCGATAAACTCATCTTT.

This clone showed up just a few times. The CDR3 sequence is CAASEFPTGGYTDKLIF. The CDR3 nucleotides read TGTGCAGCAAGCGAGTTCCCTACTGGGGGTTACACCGATAAACTCATCTTT. This rearrangement joins TRAV29/DV5 to TRDJ1; 8 nucleotides align to TRDD3. V was clipped by 0 bases and J by 0 bases; unmatched bases: 10. CDR1 is NSMFDY, CDR2 ISSIKDK, per germline. The CDR3 totals 17 residues.

This clone came up a few times. The chain couples TRDV3 to TRDJ1, with 13 bases fitting TRDD3. CDR1 is TVYSNPD and CDR2 is GDNSRS in the germline V gene (reference sequence). J gave up 3 bases and V 3 bases, and 28 bases lay outside the gene matches. This CDR3 has 22 residues. CDR3 in amino acids: CAFGVEPFTGGYAGNGSDKLIF. The DNA for the CDR3 is TGTGCCTTCGGGGTCGAACCTTTTACTGGGGGATACGCGGGGAATGGGTCCGATAAACTCATCTTT. Filled out from reference TRDV3 and TRDJ1, the complete variable domain reads CDKVTQSSPDQTVASGSEVVLLCTYDTVYSNPDLFWYRIRPDYSFQFVFYGDNSRSEGADFTQGRFSVKHILTQKAFHLVISPVRTEDSATYYCAFGVEPFTGGYAGNGSDKLIFGKGTRVTVEP.

J is TRDJ3 and V is TRDV2; D unclear. Trimming shortened V by 1 base and J by 8 bases, and 20 bases separated the two germline ends. The CDR3 runs to 18 residues. CDR1 and CDR2 (germline): GEAIGNYY, EKD. CDR3 sequence: CACDTGVGYSLYTRQMFF. CDR3 coding DNA: TGTGCCTGTGACACTGGTGTGGGCTACTCCTTGTACACCCGACAGATGTTTTTC.

On this clone: A read error may produce the germline difference seen at one junction end. This sequence joins TRDV2 and TRDJ3; 8 bases are a match to TRDD3. This CDR3 region has 18 residues. CDR1 and CDR2 from the germline V gene are GEAIGNYY and EKD. CDR3 bases: TGTGCCTGTGACCTACTGGGGGCCCGCTCCTTGGACACCCGACAGATGTTTTTC. It is translated as CACDLLGARSLDTRQMFF.

V is TRDV1 and J is TRDJ1; 11 positions agree with TRDD3. The CDR3 consists of 27 residues. Germline CDR1 and CDR2: TSWWSYY and QGS. J gave up 1 base and V 4 bases, and 38 bases lay outside the gene matches. CDR3 protein: CALGGRPGPSFLLWDGGYEWVTDKLIF. CDR3 DNA sequence: TGTGCTCTTGGGGGCCGCCCCGGGCCGAGCTTCCTCCTCTGGGATGGGGGATACGAATGGGTCACCGATAAACTCATCTTT.

About this clone: One end of the junction fails to match germline, which may point to a read error. The rearrangement uses TRDV1 and TRDJ1; 7 nucleotides line up with TRDD3. Germline V gene sequence: CDR1 TSWWSYY, CDR2 QGS. The CDR3 length is 24 residues. Written as DNA, the CDR3 is TGTGCTATTGGGGAAACACCGGGCTGTACTACGAGGAGACCGGGGGATTCGTACACCGATAAACTCATCTTT. Protein sequence: CAIGETPGCTTRRPGDSYTDKLIF.

The rearrangement joins TRDV2 to TRDJ1; D is uncertain. Germline CDR1 GEAIGNYY, CDR2 EKD. V was pared by 2 bases and J by 0 bases, with 21 bases between. The CDR3 is 18 amino acids. The CDR3 is CACDSKRTRTEYTDKLIF. DNA for the CDR3: TGTGCCTGTGACAGTAAGAGGACCCGAACGGAGTACACCGATAAACTCATCTTT.

J is TRDJ1 and V is TRDV1, with TRDD3 matching 8 bases. J lost 0 bases, V lost 0 bases, and 24 bases had no gene match. This CDR3 comprises 23 residues. Germline lookup yields CDR1 TSWWSYY and CDR2 QGS. CDR3 in amino acids: CALGELSRNSCTGGPEYTDKLIF. The CDR3 nucleotides read TGTGCTCTTGGGGAACTGTCCCGGAATAGTTGTACTGGGGGCCCCGAGTACACCGATAAACTCATCTTT.

The J gene is TRDJ1, the V gene TRDV1, with a tentative D call TRDD3 (6 bases). CDR3 length: 16 amino acids. Trimming shortened V by 2 bases and J by 0 bases, and 13 bases separated the two germline ends. The germline V gene has CDR1 TSWWSYY and CDR2 QGS. The CDR3 DNA is TGTGCTCTTGGGGAAGGACGGGGGACGTACACCGATAAACTCATCTTT. This gives the protein CALGEGRGTYTDKLIF.

Note on this clone: Its ends do not fully match the called genes, so a read error is possible. The V and J genes are TRDV3 and TRDJ2; 12 bases fit TRDD3. The CDR3 is 12 amino acids. Per germline, CDR1 TVYSNPD and CDR2 GDNSRS (reference sequence). The CDR3 spells CALLGDTAKLFF. The DNA of the CDR3 is TGTGCCTTACTGGGGGATACAGCAAAACTCTTCTTT.

V and J are TRAV29/DV5 and TRDJ1, with 9 bases lining up with TRDD3. From germline, CDR1 is NSMFDY and CDR2 ISSIKDK. Trimming took 0 bases from V and 0 from J; bases not matched to a gene: 15. The CDR3 has 19 residues. CDR3 in amino acids: CAASAGSRPTGGHTDKLIF. In DNA, the CDR3 is TGTGCAGCAAGCGCGGGGAGCCGGCCTACTGGGGGACACACCGATAAACTCATCTTT.

This clone came up a few times. The rearrangement links TRDV1 to TRDJ1; 10 bases match TRDD3. The CDR3 contains 19 residues. Germline V gene sequence: CDR1 TSWWSYY, CDR2 QGS. Trimming removed 2 bases from V and 0 bases from J; junction bases left unmatched: 12. The CDR3 nucleotides are TGTGCTCTTGGGGAAGGGCCTAAGTACTGGGGGATTTACACCGATAAACTCATCTTT. It specifies CALGEGPKYWGIYTDKLIF.